The following is a TCR beta chain sequence with its context. Sequencing was performed with immunoSEQ multiplex PCR; in TCRdb, only in-frame clones are kept and a portion is missing. The table shows 80,000 to 95,000 clones, with about 90% occurring only once. These data are taken from a study of technical replicates of blood from several donors. The CDR3 is made up of 14 amino acids. J was trimmed by 2 bases and V by 10 bases; bases with no gene match: 7. Looked up from germline, CDR1 is MNHEY and CDR2 is SVGAGI. The sequence was collected from a human donor in good health. This chain joins TRBV6-5 and TRBJ2-2, with 7 bases lining up with TRBD1. Sequenced: T cells isolated from PBMCs. For the CDR3, the DNA is TGTGCCACCACTCAGGGGGTTAACACCGGGGAGCTGTTTTTT. It translates to CATTQGVNTGELFF.